This T cell receptor (beta chain) was found in a study of kidney transplant recipient with SARS-CoV-2 infection. From the reads, TCRdb called clonotypes with MiXCR, one entry per CDR3 protein. The repertoire holds 250,000 or so distinct CDR3 sequences, with more than 25% as singletons. This CDR3 comprises 13 residues. Trimming removed 2 bases from V and 7 bases from J, with 10 bases in between. Germline V gene sequence: CDR1 SGHRS, CDR2 YFSETQ. Sample: a blood sample, taken at baseline and between days 110 and 120 from a kidney transplant recipient. The chain uses TRBV5-1 and TRBJ2-4; D tentatively fits TRBD1 or TRBD2 (6 bases each). The origin of this receptor is a male patient in his thirties who had COVID-19 and was a kidney transplant recipient. Some T cells here may be from the graft donor. CDR3 DNA: TGCGCCAGCAGCTTTACGGGGGCTAACATTCAGTACTTC. It codes for CASSFTGANIQYF.